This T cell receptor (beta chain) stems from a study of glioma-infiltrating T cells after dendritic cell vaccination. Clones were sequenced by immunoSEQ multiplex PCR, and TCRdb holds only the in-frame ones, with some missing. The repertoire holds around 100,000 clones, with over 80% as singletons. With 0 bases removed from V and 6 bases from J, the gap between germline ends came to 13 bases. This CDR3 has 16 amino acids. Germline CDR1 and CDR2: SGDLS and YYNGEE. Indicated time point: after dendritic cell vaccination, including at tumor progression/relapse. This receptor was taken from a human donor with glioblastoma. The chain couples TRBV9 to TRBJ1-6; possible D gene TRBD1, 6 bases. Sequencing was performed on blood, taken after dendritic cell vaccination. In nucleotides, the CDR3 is TGTGCCAGCAGCGTAGCGGGGGGCGACGTTAATTCACCCCTCCACTTT. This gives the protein CASSVAGGDVNSPLHF.